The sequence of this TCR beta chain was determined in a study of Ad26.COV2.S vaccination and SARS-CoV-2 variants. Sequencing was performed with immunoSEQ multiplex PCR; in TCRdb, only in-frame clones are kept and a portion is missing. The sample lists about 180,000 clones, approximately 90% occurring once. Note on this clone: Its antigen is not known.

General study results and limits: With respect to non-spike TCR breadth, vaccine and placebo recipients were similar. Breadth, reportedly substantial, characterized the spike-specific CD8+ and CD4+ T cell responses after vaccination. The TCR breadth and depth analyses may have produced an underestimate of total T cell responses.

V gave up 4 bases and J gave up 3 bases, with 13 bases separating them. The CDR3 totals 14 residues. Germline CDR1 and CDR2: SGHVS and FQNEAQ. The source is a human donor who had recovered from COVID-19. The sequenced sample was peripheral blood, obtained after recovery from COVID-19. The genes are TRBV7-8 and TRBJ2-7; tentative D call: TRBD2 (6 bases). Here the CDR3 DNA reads TGTGCCAGCAGCTCGGGACTCTTCGGCTACGAGCAGTACTTC. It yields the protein CASSSGLFGYEQYF.